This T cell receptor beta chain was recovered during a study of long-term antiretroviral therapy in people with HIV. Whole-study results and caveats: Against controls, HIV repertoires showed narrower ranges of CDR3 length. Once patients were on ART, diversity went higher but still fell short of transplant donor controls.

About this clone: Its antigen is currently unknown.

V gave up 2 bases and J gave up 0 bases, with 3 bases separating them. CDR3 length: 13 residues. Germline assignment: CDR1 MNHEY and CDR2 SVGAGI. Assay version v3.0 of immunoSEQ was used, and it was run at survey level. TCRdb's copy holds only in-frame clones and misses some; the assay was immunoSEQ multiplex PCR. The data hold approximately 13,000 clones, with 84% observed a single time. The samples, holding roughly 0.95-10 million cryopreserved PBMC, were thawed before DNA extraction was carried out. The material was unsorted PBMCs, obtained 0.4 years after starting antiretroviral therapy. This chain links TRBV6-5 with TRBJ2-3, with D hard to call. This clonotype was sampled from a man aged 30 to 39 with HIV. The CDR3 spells CASSYVSTDTQYF. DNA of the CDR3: TGTGCCAGCAGTTACGTTAGCACAGATACGCAGTATTTT.